This TCR beta chain was observed in a study of CD8+ T cells in alopecia areata. It was cDNA, reverse transcribed from extracted RNA, that served as the sequencing template. Generated by immunoSEQ multiplex PCR, the TCRdb table keeps only in-frame clones and is missing some. Seen here are 130,000 or so clones, around 86% observed once, and the top ten hold around 14%. Stated treatment: oral pan-JAK inhibitor, 5-10 mg twice daily. Sampling of alopecia areata patients yielded lesional scalp punch biopsies as well as peripheral blood. CDR3 length equals 12 residues. Germline values: CDR1 SGHNT, CDR2 YYREEE (reference sequence). V lost 0 bases and J lost 6, with 5 bases in between.

The chain has TRBV5-4 and TRBJ2-3; D gene uncertain. This sequence originates from a human donor with alopecia areata. The sequencing used CD8+ T cells sorted from blood, collected at week 4, from a patient treated with tofacitinib. CDR3 DNA sequence: TGTGCCAGCAGCTTGGACGGGGATACGCAGTATTTT. This codes for CASSLDGDTQYF.